This record covers a single TCR beta chain. This entry is derived from a study of T cells in tumors and immune-related adverse events. Clones were read by immunoSEQ multiplex PCR, and TCRdb kept only the in-frame ones, dropping some. The table shows 4,500 or so clones, with roughly 78% occurring only once. The sequenced sample was skin tissue, obtained from a patient treated with anti-PD-1 therapy. The sequence was collected from a female donor with metastatic renal cell carcinoma.

The CDR3 nucleotides are TGTGCCAGCAGACCCCTAACAGGGAGCATGAACACTGAAGCTTTCTTT. The encoded protein is CASRPLTGSMNTEAFF. The rearrangement links TRBV27 to TRBJ1-1; D might be TRBD1 (6 bases). V lost 6 bases and J lost 0, with 17 bases in between. The length of the CDR3 is 16 residues. Looked up from germline, CDR1 is MNHEY and CDR2 is SMNVEV (reference sequence).